This TCR beta chain was captured by sequencing in a study of blood T cell repertoires in COVID-19. At the level of the study: Collection of acute and convalescent COVID-19 samples took place in the United States, Italy and Spain. The analysed material was cDNA or gDNA that came from T cells, B-cell-depleted T cells, or PBMCs.

Method: immunoSEQ multiplex PCR; TCRdb's copy keeps in-frame clones and lacks some. The table lists 280,000 or so clones, roughly nine tenths of them singletons, with 5.5% to 7% in the top ten. The V end lost 0 bases, the J end lost 6 bases, and 9 bases lay between the germline ends. The CDR3 extends over 14 amino acids. CDR1 and CDR2 from the germline V gene are SGHDT and YYEEEE. Those who participated ranged in age from roughly 18 to 100 years and resided in some 24 US areas. Participants had their cohort set by participant-reported clinical history. Sequenced sample: PBMCs or T cells enriched from blood (not recorded which). This rearrangement joins TRBV5-6 to TRBJ2-2; a weak D match, TRBD1 (6 bases). This sequence was found in a woman between 40 and 50 years old who had recovered from COVID-19. The CDR3 is CASSLVAGAGELFF. Written as DNA, the CDR3 is TGTGCCAGCAGCTTGGTGGCAGGGGCCGGGGAGCTGTTTTTT.